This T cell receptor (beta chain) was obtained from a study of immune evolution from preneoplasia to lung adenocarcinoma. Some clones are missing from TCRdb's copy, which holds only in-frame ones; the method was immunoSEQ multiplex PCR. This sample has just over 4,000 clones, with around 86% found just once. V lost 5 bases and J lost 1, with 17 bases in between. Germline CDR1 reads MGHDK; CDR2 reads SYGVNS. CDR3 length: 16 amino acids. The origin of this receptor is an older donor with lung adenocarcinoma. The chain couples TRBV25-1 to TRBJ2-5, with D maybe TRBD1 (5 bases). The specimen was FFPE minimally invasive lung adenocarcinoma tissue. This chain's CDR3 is CASSRAQGLSQETQYF. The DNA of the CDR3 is TGTGCCAGCAGTAGGGCGCAGGGCCTGTCCCAAGAGACCCAGTACTTC.